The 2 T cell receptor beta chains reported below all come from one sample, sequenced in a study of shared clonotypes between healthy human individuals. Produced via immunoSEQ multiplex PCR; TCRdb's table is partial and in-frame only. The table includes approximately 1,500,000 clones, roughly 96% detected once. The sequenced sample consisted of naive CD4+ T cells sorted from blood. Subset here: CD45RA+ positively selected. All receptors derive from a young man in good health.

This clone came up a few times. CDR3 sequence (DNA): TGCAGCGTTTTGCAGACCATGAACACTGAAGCTTTCTTT. Translated: CSVLQTMNTEAFF. The rearrangement joins TRBV29-1 to TRBJ1-1; no reliable D call. Germline CDR1 SQVTM, CDR2 ANQGSEA. The V and J ends lost 5 bases and 0 bases respectively, with 10 bases between them. The CDR3 sequence is 13 residues long.

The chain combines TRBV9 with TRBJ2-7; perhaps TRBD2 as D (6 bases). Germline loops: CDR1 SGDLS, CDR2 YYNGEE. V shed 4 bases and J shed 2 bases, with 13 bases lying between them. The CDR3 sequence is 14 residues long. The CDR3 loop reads CASSKAGTPYEQYF. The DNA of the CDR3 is TGTGCCAGCAGCAAAGCGGGTACCCCCTACGAGCAGTACTTC.